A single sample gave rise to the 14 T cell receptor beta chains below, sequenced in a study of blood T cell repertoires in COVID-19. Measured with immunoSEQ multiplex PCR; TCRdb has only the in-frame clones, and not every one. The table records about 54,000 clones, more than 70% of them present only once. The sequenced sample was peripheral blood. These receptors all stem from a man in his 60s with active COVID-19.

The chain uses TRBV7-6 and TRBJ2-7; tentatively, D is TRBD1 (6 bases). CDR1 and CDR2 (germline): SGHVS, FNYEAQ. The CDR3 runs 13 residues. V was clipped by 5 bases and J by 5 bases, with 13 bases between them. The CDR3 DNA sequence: TGTGCCAGCAGCCCAGACAGGTACCACGAGCAGTACTTC. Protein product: CASSPDRYHEQYF. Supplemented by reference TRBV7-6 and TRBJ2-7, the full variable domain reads GAGVSQSPRYKVTKRGQDVALRCDPISGHVSLYWYRQALGQGPEFLTYFNYEAQQDKSGLPNDRFSAERPEGSISTLTIQRTEQRDSAMYRCASSPDRYHEQYFGPGTRLTVT.

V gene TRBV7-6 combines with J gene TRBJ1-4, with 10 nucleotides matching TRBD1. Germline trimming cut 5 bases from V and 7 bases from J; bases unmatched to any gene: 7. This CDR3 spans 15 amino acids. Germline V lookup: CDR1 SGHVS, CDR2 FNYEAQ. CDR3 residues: CASSVTGGRGEKLFF. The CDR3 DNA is TGTGCCAGCAGCGTGACAGGGGGCCGCGGTGAAAAACTGTTTTTT.

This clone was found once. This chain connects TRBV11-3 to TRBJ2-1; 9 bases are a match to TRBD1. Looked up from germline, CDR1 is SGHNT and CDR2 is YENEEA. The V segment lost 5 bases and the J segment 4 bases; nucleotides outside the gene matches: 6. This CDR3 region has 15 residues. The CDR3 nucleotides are TGTGCCAGCAGCGCAAGGACAGGGGAGTACAATGAGCAGTTCTTC. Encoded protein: CASSARTGEYNEQFF.

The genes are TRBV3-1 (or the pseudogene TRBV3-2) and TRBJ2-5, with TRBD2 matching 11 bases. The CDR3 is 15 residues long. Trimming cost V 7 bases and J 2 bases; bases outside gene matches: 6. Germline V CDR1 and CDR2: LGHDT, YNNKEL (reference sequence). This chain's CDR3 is CASNRLAGLQETQYF. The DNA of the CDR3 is TGTGCCAGCAACAGACTAGCGGGATTACAAGAGACCCAGTACTTC.

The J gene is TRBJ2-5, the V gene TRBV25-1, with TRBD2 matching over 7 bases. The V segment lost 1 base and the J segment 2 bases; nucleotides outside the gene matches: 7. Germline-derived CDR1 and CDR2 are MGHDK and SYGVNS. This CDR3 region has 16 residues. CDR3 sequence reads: CASSESQLGLQETQYF. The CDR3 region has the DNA TGTGCCAGCAGTGAATCCCAGTTGGGACTACAAGAGACCCAGTACTTC.

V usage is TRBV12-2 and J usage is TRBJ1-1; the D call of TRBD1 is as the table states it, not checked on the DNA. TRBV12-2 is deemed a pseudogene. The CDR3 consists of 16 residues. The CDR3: CASRLACRDRETEAFF. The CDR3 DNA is TGTGCAAGTCGCTTAGCCTGTCGGGACAGGGAAACTGAAGCTTTCTTT.

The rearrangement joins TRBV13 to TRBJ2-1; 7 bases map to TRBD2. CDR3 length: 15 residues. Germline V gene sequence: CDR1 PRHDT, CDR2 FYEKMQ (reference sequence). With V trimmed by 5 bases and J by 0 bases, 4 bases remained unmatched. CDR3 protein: CASSATSASYNEQFF. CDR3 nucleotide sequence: TGTGCCAGCAGCGCAACTAGCGCCTCCTACAATGAGCAGTTCTTC.

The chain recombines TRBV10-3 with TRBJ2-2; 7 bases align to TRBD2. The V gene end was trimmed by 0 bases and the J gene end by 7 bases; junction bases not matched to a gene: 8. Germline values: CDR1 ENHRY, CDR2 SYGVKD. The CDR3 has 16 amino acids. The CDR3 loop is CAISESLGLDHGELFF. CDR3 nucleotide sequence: TGTGCCATCAGTGAGTCTCTAGGACTAGACCACGGGGAGCTGTTTTTT.

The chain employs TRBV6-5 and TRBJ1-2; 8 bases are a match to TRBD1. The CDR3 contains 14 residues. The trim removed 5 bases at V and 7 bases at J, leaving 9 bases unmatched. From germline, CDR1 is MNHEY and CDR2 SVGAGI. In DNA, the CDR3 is TGTGCCAGCAGTACAGGGGCAGGGGGCTTTGGCTACACCTTC. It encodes CASSTGAGGFGYTF.

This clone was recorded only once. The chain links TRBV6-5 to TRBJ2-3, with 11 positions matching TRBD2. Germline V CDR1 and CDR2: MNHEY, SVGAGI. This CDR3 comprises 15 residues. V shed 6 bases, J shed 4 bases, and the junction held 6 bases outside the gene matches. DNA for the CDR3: TGTGCCAGCAGCGTACTAGCGGGAGTTCCAGATACGCAGTATTTT. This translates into CASSVLAGVPDTQYF.

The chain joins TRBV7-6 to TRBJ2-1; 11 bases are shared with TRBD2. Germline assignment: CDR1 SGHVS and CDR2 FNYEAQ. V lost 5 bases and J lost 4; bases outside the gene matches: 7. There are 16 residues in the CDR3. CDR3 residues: CASSMIAGGQYNEQFF. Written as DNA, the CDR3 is TGTGCCAGCAGCATGATAGCGGGAGGGCAGTACAATGAGCAGTTCTTC.

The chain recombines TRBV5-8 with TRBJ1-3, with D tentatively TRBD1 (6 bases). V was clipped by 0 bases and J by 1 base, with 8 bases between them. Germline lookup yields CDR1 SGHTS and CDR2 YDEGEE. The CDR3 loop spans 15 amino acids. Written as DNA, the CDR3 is TGTGCCAGCAGCTTGGTACAGGGATCTGGAAACACCATATATTTT. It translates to CASSLVQGSGNTIYF.

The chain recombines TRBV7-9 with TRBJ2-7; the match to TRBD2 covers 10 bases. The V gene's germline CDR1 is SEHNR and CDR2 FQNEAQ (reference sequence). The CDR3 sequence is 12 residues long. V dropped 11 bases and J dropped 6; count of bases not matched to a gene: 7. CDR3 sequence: CAGRVAGGEQYF. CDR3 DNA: TGTGCCGGACGGGTAGCGGGAGGCGAGCAGTACTTC.

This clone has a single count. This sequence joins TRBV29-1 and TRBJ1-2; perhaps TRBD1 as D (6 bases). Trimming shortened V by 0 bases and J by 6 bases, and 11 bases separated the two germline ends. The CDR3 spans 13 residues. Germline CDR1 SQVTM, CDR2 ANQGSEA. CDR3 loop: CSVEDPQGDGYTF. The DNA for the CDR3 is TGCAGCGTTGAAGACCCACAGGGAGATGGCTACACCTTC. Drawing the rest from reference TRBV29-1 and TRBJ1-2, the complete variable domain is SAVISQKPSRDICQRGTSLTIQCQVDSQVTMMFWYRQQPGQSLTLIATANQGSEATYESGFVIDKFPISRPNLTFSTLTVSNMSPEDSSIYLCSVEDPQGDGYTFGSGTRLTVV.